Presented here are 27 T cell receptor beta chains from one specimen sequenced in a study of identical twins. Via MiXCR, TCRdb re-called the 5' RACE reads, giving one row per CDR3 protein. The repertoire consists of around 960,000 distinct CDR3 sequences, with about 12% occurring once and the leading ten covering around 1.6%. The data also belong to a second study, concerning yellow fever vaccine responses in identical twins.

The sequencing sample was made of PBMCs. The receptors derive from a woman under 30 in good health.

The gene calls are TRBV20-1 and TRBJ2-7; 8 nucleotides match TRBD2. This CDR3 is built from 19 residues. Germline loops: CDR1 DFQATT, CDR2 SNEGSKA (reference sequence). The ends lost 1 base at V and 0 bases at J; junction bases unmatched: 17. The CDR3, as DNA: TGCAGTGCTAGAGCCCACCCCCGTCCAGCGGGAGATACCTCCTACGAGCAGTACTTC. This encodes CSARAHPRPAGDTSYEQYF.

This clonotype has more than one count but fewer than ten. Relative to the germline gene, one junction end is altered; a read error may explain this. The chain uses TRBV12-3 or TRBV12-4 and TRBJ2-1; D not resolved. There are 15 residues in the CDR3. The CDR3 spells CATSLRRVPHNEQFF. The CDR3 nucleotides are TGTGCCACCAGTCTAAGACGGGTTCCCCACAATGAGCAGTTCTTC.

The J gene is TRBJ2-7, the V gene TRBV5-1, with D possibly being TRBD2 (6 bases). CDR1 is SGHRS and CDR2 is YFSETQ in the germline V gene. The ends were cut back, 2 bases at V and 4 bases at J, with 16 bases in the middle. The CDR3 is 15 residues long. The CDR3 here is CASSFSDGGVYEQYF. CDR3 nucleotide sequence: TGCGCCAGCAGCTTTTCCGACGGGGGAGTATACGAGCAGTACTTC.

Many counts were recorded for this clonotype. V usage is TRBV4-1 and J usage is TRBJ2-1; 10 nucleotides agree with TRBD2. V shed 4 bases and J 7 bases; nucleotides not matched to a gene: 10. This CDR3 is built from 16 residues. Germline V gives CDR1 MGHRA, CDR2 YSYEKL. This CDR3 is CASSPLGLAGENEQFF. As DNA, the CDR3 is TGCGCCAGCAGCCCCTTAGGGCTAGCGGGAGAGAATGAGCAGTTCTTC.

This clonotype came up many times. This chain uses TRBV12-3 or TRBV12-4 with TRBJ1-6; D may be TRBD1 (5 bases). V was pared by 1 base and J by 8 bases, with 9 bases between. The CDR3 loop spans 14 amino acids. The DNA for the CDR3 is TGTGCCAGCAGTTTAGGGGGCGTGGATTCACCCCTCCACTTT. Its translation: CASSLGGVDSPLHF.

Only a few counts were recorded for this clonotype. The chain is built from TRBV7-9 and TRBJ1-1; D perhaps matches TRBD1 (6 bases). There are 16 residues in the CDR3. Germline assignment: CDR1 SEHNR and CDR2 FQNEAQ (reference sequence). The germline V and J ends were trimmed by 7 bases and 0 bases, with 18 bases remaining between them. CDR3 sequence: CASTRGESRLNTEAFF. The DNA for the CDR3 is TGTGCCAGCACTAGGGGGGAGTCTCGTTTGAACACTGAAGCTTTCTTT.

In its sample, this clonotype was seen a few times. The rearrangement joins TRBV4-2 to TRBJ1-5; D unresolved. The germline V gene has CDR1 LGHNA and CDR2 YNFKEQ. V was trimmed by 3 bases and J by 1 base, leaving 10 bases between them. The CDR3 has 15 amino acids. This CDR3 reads CASSQHKGSNQPQHF. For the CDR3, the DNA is TGTGCCAGCAGCCAGCATAAAGGGAGCAATCAGCCCCAGCATTTT.

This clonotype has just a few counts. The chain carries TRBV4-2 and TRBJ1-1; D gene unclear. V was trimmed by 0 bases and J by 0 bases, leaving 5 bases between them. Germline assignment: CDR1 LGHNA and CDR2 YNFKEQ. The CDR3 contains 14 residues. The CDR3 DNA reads TGTGCCAGCAGCCAAGATCAGATGAACACTGAAGCTTTCTTT. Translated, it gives CASSQDQMNTEAFF.

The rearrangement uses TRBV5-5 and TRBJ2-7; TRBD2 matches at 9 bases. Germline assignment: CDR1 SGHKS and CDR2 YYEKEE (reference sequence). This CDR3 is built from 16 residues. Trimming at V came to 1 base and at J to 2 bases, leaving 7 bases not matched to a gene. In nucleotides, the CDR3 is TGTGCCAGCAGCTTGTGGGCACTAGCGGGTGCCTACGAGCAGTACTTC. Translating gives CASSLWALAGAYEQYF.

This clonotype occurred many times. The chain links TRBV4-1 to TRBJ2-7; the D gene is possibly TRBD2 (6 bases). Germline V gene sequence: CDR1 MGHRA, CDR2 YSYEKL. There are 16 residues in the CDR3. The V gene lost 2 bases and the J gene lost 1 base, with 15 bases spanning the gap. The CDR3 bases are TGCGCCAGCAGCCAATATCCGCGGGATCCGTCCTACGAGCAGTACTTC. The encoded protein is CASSQYPRDPSYEQYF.

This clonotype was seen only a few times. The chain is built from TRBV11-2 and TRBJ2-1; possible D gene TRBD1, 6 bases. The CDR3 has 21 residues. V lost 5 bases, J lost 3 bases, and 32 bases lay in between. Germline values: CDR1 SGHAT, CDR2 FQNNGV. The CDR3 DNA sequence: TGTGCCAGCAGCGCTGGGCCATCATCGGACAGATTACTAATATTCTACAATGAGCAGTTCTTC. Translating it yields CASSAGPSSDRLLIFYNEQFF.

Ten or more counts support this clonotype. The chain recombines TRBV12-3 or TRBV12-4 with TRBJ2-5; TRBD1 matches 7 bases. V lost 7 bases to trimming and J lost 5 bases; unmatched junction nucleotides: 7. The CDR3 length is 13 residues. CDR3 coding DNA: TGTGCCAGCACCCTGAGACAGGGTGAGACCCAGTACTTC. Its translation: CASTLRQGETQYF.

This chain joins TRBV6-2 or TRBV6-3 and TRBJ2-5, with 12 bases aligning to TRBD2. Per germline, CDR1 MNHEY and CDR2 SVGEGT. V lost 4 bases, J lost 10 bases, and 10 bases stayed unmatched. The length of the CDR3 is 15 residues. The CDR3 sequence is CASSSTSGGQMGQYF. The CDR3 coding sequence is TGTGCCAGCAGTTCGACTAGCGGGGGCCAAATGGGCCAGTACTTC.

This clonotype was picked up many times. CDR3 loop: CAINRGTNTEAFF. The CDR3 region has the DNA TGTGCCATCAACCGCGGGACGAACACTGAAGCTTTCTTT. The chain links TRBV10-3 to TRBJ1-1, with a possible D match to TRBD1 (5 bases). Germline CDR1 reads ENHRY; CDR2 reads SYGVKD. Trimming took off 7 bases at V and 1 base at J, with 10 bases between the two ends. The CDR3 contains 13 residues.

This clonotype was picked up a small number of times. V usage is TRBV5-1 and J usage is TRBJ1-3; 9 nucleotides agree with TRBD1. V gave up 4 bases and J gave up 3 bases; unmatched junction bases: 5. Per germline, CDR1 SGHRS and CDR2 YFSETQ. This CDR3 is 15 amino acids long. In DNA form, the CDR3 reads TGCGCCAGCAGCATGGACAGGGGCGTTGGAAACACCATATATTTT. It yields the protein CASSMDRGVGNTIYF.

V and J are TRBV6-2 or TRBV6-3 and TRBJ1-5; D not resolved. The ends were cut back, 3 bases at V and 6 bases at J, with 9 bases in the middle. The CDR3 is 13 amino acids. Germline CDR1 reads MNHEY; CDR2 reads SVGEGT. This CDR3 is CASSYAGSQPQHF. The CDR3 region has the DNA TGTGCCAGCAGTTATGCGGGGAGTCAGCCCCAGCATTTT.

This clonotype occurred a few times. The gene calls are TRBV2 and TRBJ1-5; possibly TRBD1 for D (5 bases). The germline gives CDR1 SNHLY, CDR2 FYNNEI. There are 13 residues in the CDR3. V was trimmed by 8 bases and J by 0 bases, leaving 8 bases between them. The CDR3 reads CASWGGSNQPQHF. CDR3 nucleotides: TGTGCCAGCTGGGGGGGTAGCAATCAGCCCCAGCATTTT.

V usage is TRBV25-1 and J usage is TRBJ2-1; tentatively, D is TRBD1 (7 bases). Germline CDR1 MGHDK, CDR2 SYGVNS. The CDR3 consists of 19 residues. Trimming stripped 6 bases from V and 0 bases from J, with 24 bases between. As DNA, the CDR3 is TGTGCCAGCAGCCCGCGGGACAGCCACGCTCAAAGCTCCTACAATGAGCAGTTCTTC. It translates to CASSPRDSHAQSSYNEQFF.

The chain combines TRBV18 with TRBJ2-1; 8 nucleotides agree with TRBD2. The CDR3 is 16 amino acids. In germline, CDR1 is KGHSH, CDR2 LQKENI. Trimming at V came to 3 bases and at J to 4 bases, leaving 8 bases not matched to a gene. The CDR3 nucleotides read TGTGCCAGCTCACCCGTTTACGGGGGGGGTTACAATGAGCAGTTCTTC. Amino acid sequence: CASSPVYGGGYNEQFF.

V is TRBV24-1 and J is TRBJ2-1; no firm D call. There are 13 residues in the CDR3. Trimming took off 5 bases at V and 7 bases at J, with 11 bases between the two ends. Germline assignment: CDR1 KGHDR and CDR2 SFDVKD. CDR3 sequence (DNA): TGTGCCACCAGTGTTTCCCTTTGGAATGAGCAGTTCTTC. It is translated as CATSVSLWNEQFF.

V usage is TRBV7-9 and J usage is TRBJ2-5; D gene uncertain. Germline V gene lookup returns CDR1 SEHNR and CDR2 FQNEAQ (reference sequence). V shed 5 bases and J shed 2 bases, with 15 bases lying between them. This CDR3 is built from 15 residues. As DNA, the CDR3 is TGTGCCAGCAGCGGAGAGGTCCAAACGCAAGAGACCCAGTACTTC. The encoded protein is CASSGEVQTQETQYF.

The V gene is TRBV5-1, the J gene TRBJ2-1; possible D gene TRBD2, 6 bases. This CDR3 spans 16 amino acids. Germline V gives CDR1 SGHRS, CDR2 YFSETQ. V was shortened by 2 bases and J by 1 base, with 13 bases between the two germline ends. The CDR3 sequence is CASSFLRGESYNEQFF. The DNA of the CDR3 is TGCGCCAGCAGCTTCCTTCGCGGGGAGTCCTACAATGAGCAGTTCTTC. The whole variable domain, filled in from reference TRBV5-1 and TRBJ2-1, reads KAGVTQTPRYLIKTRGQQVTLSCSPISGHRSVSWYQQTPGQGLQFLFEYFSETQRNKGNFPGRFSGRQFSNSRSEMNVSTLELGDSALYLCASSFLRGESYNEQFFGPGTRLTVL.

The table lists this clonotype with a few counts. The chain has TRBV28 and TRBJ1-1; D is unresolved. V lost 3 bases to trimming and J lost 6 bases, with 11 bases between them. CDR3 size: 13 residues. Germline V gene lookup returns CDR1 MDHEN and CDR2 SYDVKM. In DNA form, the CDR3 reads TGTGCCAGCAGTTTCGTATTGGAAGCTGAAGCTTTCTTT. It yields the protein CASSFVLEAEAFF. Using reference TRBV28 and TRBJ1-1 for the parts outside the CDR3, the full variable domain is DVKVTQSSRYLVKRTGEKVFLECVQDMDHENMFWYRQDPGLGLRLIYFSYDVKMKEKGDIPEGYSVSREKKERFSLILESASTNQTSMYLCASSFVLEAEAFFGQGTRLTVV.

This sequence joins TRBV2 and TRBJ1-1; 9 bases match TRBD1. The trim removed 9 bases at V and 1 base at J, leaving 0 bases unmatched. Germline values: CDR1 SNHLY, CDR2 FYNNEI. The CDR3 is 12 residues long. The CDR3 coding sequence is TGTGCCAGGGGACAGGGGAACACTGAAGCTTTCTTT. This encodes CARGQGNTEAFF. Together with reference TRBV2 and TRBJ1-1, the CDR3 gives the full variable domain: EPEVTQTPSHQVTQMGQEVILRCVPISNHLYFYWYRQILGQKVEFLVSFYNNEISEKSEIFDDQFSVERPDGSNFTLKIRSTKLEDSAMYFCARGQGNTEAFFGQGTRLTVV.

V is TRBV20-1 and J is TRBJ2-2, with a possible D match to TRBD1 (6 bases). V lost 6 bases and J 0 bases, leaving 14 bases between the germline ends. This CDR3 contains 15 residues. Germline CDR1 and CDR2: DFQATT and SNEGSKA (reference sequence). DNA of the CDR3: TGCAGTGCCGCGCCTGGGGGCGCGAACACCGGGGAGCTGTTTTTT. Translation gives CSAAPGGANTGELFF.

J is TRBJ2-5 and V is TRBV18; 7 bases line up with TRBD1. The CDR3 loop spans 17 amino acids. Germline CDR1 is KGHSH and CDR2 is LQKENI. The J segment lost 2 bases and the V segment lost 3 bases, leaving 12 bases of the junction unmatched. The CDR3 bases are TGTGCCAGCTCACCGGACAGGCCTAAGCGTACACAAGAGACCCAGTACTTC. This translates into CASSPDRPKRTQETQYF.

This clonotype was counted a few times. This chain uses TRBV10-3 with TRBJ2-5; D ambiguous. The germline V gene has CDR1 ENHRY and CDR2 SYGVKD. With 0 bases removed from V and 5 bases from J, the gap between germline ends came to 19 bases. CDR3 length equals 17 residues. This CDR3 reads CAISESNPAGLGETQYF. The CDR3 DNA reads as TGTGCCATCAGTGAGTCGAACCCCGCCGGGTTAGGGGAGACCCAGTACTTC.